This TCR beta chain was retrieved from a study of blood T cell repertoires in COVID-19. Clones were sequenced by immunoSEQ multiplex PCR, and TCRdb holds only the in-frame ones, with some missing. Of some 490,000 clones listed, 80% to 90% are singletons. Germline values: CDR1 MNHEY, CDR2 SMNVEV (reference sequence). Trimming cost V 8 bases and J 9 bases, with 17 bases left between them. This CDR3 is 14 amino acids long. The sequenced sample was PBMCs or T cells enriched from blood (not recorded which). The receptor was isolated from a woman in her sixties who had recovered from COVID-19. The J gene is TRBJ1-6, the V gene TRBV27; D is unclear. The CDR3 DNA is TGTGCCAGCCACAGTCGAGGCGGGAGTTCACCCCTCCACTTT. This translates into CASHSRGGSSPLHF.